The 10 T cell receptor beta chains below come from one sample, sequenced in a study of cytomegalovirus exposure and HLA in healthy donors. PCR used 60 Vbeta primers and 13 Jbeta primers. Profiled with immunoSEQ multiplex PCR; TCRdb holds only in-frame clones, not every one. The sample includes about 170,000 clones. Material for sequencing was PBMCs. These receptors were collected from a woman younger than 35 in good health and CMV-seropositive.

This chain connects TRBV4-2 to TRBJ2-1; D call uncertain. The V and J ends lost 1 base and 7 bases respectively, with 11 bases between them. Germline CDR1 and CDR2: LGHNA and YNFKEQ. The CDR3 runs to 14 residues. CDR3 residues: CASSQVSELNEQFF. CDR3 in DNA: TGTGCCAGCAGCCAAGTAAGCGAGTTGAATGAGCAGTTCTTC.

The chain couples TRBV5-1 to TRBJ2-5, with D maybe TRBD2 (7 bases). With the DNA end fitting TRBJ2-7 better, the J assignment may be wrong. CDR1 and CDR2 from the germline V gene are SGHRS and YFSETQ. The CDR3 totals 16 residues. The CDR3: CASDRGGGLAGLEQYF. The CDR3 DNA follows: TGCGCCAGCGATAGAGGGGGAGGGCTTGCGGGCCTCGAGCAGTACTTC.

The gene calls are TRBV9 and TRBJ1-6; maybe TRBD1 (5 bases). Germline V gene data show CDR1 as SGDLS and CDR2 as YYNGEE. This CDR3 spans 15 amino acids. V lost 0 bases, J lost 10 bases, and 14 bases lay in between. CDR3 nucleotide sequence: TGTGCCAGCAGCGTAGCTGGGGGGAGAGGGTCACCCCTCCACTTT. Translated: CASSVAGGRGSPLHF.

This sequence joins TRBV19 and TRBJ2-1, with 12 nucleotides matching TRBD2. J lost 4 bases, V lost 4 bases, and 20 bases had no gene match. Germline V CDR1 and CDR2: LNHDA, SQIVND (reference sequence). The length of the CDR3 is 21 residues. The CDR3 nucleotides are TGTGCCAGTAGTACAACCGGGACTAGCGGGCCCTGGACCGACCTTTACAATGAGCAGTTCTTC. Translation gives CASSTTGTSGPWTDLYNEQFF.

The V and J genes are TRBV7-6 and TRBJ2-1; 12 bases fit TRBD1. Germline lookup yields CDR1 SGHVS and CDR2 FNYEAQ. V lost 1 base to trimming and J lost 8 bases; unmatched junction nucleotides: 6. This CDR3 spans 16 amino acids. The CDR3 sequence is CASSLEGQGAPDEQFF. CDR3 nucleotide sequence: TGTGCCAGCAGCTTAGAGGGACAGGGGGCGCCGGATGAGCAGTTCTTC.

CDR3: CASGGGLAGAETQYF. DNA of the CDR3: TGTGCCAGCGGAGGGGGACTAGCGGGAGCAGAGACCCAGTACTTC. The V gene is TRBV6-1, the J gene TRBJ2-5; TRBD2 aligns across 14 bases. Per the germline V gene, CDR1 is MNHNS and CDR2 is SASEGT. The trim removed 8 bases at V and 4 bases at J, leaving 6 bases unmatched. The CDR3 consists of 15 residues.

V gene TRBV19 combines with J gene TRBJ1-4, with D hard to call. Germline assignment: CDR1 LNHDA and CDR2 SQIVND (reference sequence). V was pared by 5 bases and J by 0 bases, with 7 bases between. The CDR3 is 14 amino acids. CDR3 DNA: TGTGCCAGTAGTGTAATTGCAACTAATGAAAAACTGTTTTTT. It codes for CASSVIATNEKLFF.

This chain joins TRBV30 and TRBJ2-6; D gene uncertain. The CDR3 spans 14 residues. Trimming shortened V by 2 bases and J by 4 bases, and 9 bases separated the two germline ends. Germline V gene sequence: CDR1 GTSNPN, CDR2 SVGIG (reference sequence). The CDR3 sequence is CAWSSGLGANVLTF. The CDR3, as DNA: TGTGCCTGGAGTTCCGGTCTGGGGGCCAACGTCCTGACTTTC.

The rearrangement uses TRBV6-1 and TRBJ2-1; 9 bases map to TRBD1. The germline CDR1 and CDR2 sequences are MNHNS and SASEGT. This CDR3 region has 15 residues. The trim removed 3 bases at V and 2 bases at J, leaving 2 bases unmatched. CDR3 DNA: TGTGCCAGCAGTGAGGACAGGGGTGCCTACAATGAGCAGTTCTTC. Translating it yields CASSEDRGAYNEQFF.

V gene TRBV4-1 combines with J gene TRBJ2-6; possibly TRBD1 for D (5 bases). Germline CDR1 reads MGHRA; CDR2 reads YSYEKL. V was pared by 4 bases and J by 0 bases, with 10 bases between. The CDR3 spans 16 residues. The DNA of the CDR3 is TGCGCCAGCAGCCCAGGGCCACGCTCTGGGGCCAACGTCCTGACTTTC. Translated, it gives CASSPGPRSGANVLTF.